One sample yielded the 27 T cell receptor beta chains listed below, sequenced in a study of tumor-infiltrating lymphocytes in primary liver carcinoma. TCR beta cDNA was made from 400 to 500 ng total RNA with a constant-region primer. ARM-PCR, slightly modified, supplied the TCR beta libraries through three nested multiplex PCR rounds. TRBV1-TRBV30 forward primers paired with a C-beta reverse primer drove the first two PCR rounds, roughly 10 cycles each. Using its own MiXCR run on the multiplex PCR reads, TCRdb lists one record per CDR3 protein. Of 40,000 to 60,000 distinct CDR3 sequences in the sample, about two thirds were seen once. Co-extracting RNA and DNA was done with 20-30 mg of unsorted bulk tissue as input. Specimen: liver tumor tissue from sampling region 5. The subset: tumor region T5, tumor centre. These TCRs come from a man aged 40-50 years with primary liver carcinoma and hepatitis B virus infection.

With regard to this clonotype: It is likely a read error, because the conserved phenylalanine at the end of the CDR3 is missing. The V gene is TRBV6-2 or TRBV6-3, the J gene TRBJ1-4, with a tentative D call TRBD1 (6 bases). Trimming cost V 5 bases and J 8 bases, with 15 bases left between them. Germline CDR1 MNHEY, CDR2 SVGEGT. The CDR3 has 14 residues. This chain's CDR3 is CASSDRTGDEKLFY. CDR3 nucleotide sequence: TGTGCCAGCAGTGACAGGACCGGCGACGAAAAACTGTTTTAT.

In the case of this clonotype: A much larger clone differs by one base, so this may be a read error. The chain links TRBV11-2 to TRBJ2-5; maybe TRBD1 (5 bases). The CDR3 is 14 amino acids. Germline-derived CDR1 and CDR2 are SGHAT and FQNNGV. The CDR3 is CTNSLERGTETQYF. DNA of the CDR3: TGTACCAACAGCTTAGAAAGGGGCACTGAGACCCAGTACTTC.

Worth noting for this clonotype: Possible read error: a much larger clone is one base away. The genes are TRBV28 and TRBJ2-1; no firm D call. With 7 bases removed from V and 11 bases from J, the gap between germline ends came to 12 bases. The CDR3 totals 11 residues. Looked up from germline, CDR1 is MDHEN and CDR2 is SYDVKM. CDR3: CASNLKTQQFF. DNA of the CDR3: TGTGCCAGCAACCTAAAGACCCAGCAGTTCTTC.

The gene calls are TRBV7-9 and TRBJ2-2; D is perhaps TRBD1 (6 bases). Per the germline V gene, CDR1 is SEHNR and CDR2 is FQNEAQ (reference sequence). The CDR3 runs 13 residues. The CDR3 spells CARSAQGNGELFF. The CDR3 DNA reads as TGTGCTAGAAGCGCACAGGGTAACGGGGAGCTGTTTTTT.

A remark on this clonotype: A much larger clone sits a single nucleotide away, making a read error possible. V usage is TRBV25-1 and J usage is TRBJ2-5, with 8 bases identical to TRBD1. Germline assignment: CDR1 MGHDK and CDR2 SYGVNS. This CDR3 region has 16 residues. Here the CDR3 DNA reads TGTGTCAGCAGTGAATATTACGCAGGGGGCGGAGAGACCCAGTACTTC. This gives the protein CVSSEYYAGGGETQYF.

Many counts were recorded for this clonotype. V and J are TRBV5-4 and TRBJ2-5; D is undetermined. The CDR3 contains 14 residues. Trimming took 3 bases from V and 1 from J, leaving 10 bases between them. CDR1 is SGHNT, CDR2 YYREEE, per germline (reference sequence). Here the CDR3 reads CASSSTVPQETQYF. The CDR3 DNA sequence: TGTGCCAGCAGCTCTACAGTCCCCCAAGAGACCCAGTACTTC.

The chain employs TRBV5-1 and TRBJ2-5, with D perhaps matching TRBD2 (6 bases). The V and J ends lost 0 bases and 1 base respectively, with 16 bases between them. The CDR3 runs to 17 residues. The germline V gene has CDR1 SGHRS and CDR2 YFSETQ. DNA for the CDR3: TGCGCCAGCAGCTTGGAGAAAATTCGGGGGAGCCAAGAGACCCAGTACTTC. Translated, it gives CASSLEKIRGSQETQYF.

Note on this clonotype: The junction differs from germline at one of its ends, possibly a read error. This rearrangement joins TRBV6-2 or TRBV6-3 to TRBJ2-3; TRBD2 aligns across 10 bases. In germline, CDR1 is MNHEY, CDR2 SVGEGT. The CDR3 extends over 13 amino acids. The CDR3 DNA sequence: TGTGCCAGCAGCTTGGGACTAGCGAATACGAAGTATTTT. This translates into CASSLGLANTKYF.

There are many counts of this clonotype. The CDR3 protein is CASSFVSANTGELFF. CDR3 nucleotide sequence: TGTGCCAGCAGCTTCGTCAGTGCGAACACCGGGGAGCTGTTTTTT. This sequence joins TRBV13 and TRBJ2-2; D not certain. Per germline, CDR1 PRHDT and CDR2 FYEKMQ (reference sequence). V lost 3 bases and J 0 bases, leaving 8 bases between the germline ends. This CDR3 is 15 amino acids long.

Concerning this clonotype: A much larger clone sits a single nucleotide away, making a read error possible. This chain uses TRBV5-1 with TRBJ2-3; TRBD1 is a possible D gene (5 bases). Germline lookup yields CDR1 SGHRS and CDR2 YFSETQ. V was pared by 4 bases and J by 6 bases, with 12 bases between. CDR3 length: 13 residues. CDR3 sequence (DNA): TGCGCCAGCAGCCCACAGGAGTTGGATACGCAGTATTTT. This encodes CASSPQELDTQYF.

A remark on this clonotype: The CDR3 carries no conserved terminal phenylalanine or tryptophan, so it likely arises from a read error. The chain has TRBV4-2 and TRBJ2-6; no firm D call. Trimming took 0 bases from V and 5 from J, leaving 20 bases between them. The CDR3 loop spans 19 amino acids. In germline, CDR1 is LGHNA, CDR2 YNFKEQ. CDR3 amino acids: CASSQEWATAISWANVLTL. In DNA, the CDR3 is TGTGCCAGCAGCCAAGAGTGGGCGACTGCCATCTCCTGGGCCAACGTCCTGACTCTC.

The rearrangement joins TRBV11-2 to TRBJ2-1, with D perhaps matching TRBD2 (6 bases). CDR1 and CDR2 (germline): SGHAT, FQNNGV. Deletions cut 8 bases from V and 9 bases from J, with 14 bases between. This CDR3 comprises 12 residues. The CDR3 protein is CASGSGVREQFF. CDR3 in DNA: TGTGCCAGCGGCTCGGGAGTACGTGAGCAGTTCTTC.

This clonotype was counted a single time. A single base separates this from a much larger clone, so it may be a read error. J is TRBJ2-3 and V is TRBV24-1; 8 bases line up with TRBD2. The CDR3 is 15 residues long. Trimming removed 6 bases from V and 6 bases from J; junction bases left unmatched: 10. Per germline, CDR1 KGHDR and CDR2 SFDVKD. The chain's CDR3 is CATSTGLGYEDTQYF. In DNA form, the CDR3 reads TGTGCCACCAGTACGGGACTAGGCTATGAGGATACGCAGTATTTT.

J is TRBJ2-2 and V is TRBV28, with a tentative D call TRBD2 (5 bases). The germline V and J ends were trimmed by 8 bases and 8 bases, with 15 bases remaining between them. Germline CDR1 is MDHEN and CDR2 is SYDVKM. CDR3 length equals 13 residues. The CDR3 spells CASFRSGGGELFF. CDR3 nucleotides: TGTGCCAGCTTTAGGAGCGGTGGGGGGGAGCTGTTTTTT.

V is TRBV20-1 and J is TRBJ2-1; D is ambiguous. Trimming took off 1 base at V and 6 bases at J, with 10 bases between the two ends. This CDR3 is built from 13 residues. The germline CDR1 and CDR2 sequences are DFQATT and SNEGSKA (reference sequence). This chain's CDR3 is CSARAGHFNEQFF. The CDR3 DNA sequence: TGCAGTGCTAGAGCCGGGCACTTCAATGAGCAGTTCTTC.

This chain connects TRBV29-1 to TRBJ2-1, with D possibly TRBD1 on 6 matching bases. Germline V gene sequence: CDR1 SQVTM, CDR2 ANQGSEA. This CDR3 has 14 residues. CDR3 in DNA: TGCAACGGATTGCCGGGACATTGGGTGGATGAGCAGTTCTTC. It yields the protein CNGLPGHWVDEQFF.

Comment on this clonotype: Being one base from a much bigger clone, this may be a read error. V is TRBV28 and J is TRBJ2-7; D is unresolved. The CDR3 covers 12 residues. Germline CDR1 reads MDHEN; CDR2 reads SYDVKM. Trimming removed 4 bases at V and 5 bases at J, with 9 bases between. The CDR3 region is CASSSIRNEQYF. CDR3 DNA: TGTGCCAGCAGTTCGATTAGGAACGAGCAGTACTTC. Variable domain in full (rest from reference TRBV28 and TRBJ2-7): DVKVTQSSRYLVKRTGEKVFLECVQDMDHENMFWYRQDPGLGLRLIYFSYDVKMKEKGDIPEGYSVSREKKERFSLILESASTNQTSMYLCASSSIRNEQYFGPGTRLTVT.

This clonotype appeared many times. This chain links TRBV28 with TRBJ1-5; D remains ambiguous. Looked up from germline, CDR1 is MDHEN and CDR2 is SYDVKM. Deletions cut 5 bases from V and 5 bases from J, with 10 bases between. The CDR3 is 13 residues long. CDR3 in amino acids: CASSGRRDQPQHF. For the CDR3, the DNA is TGTGCCAGCAGTGGTCGGCGAGATCAGCCCCAGCATTTT. Filled out from reference TRBV28 and TRBJ1-5, the complete variable domain reads DVKVTQSSRYLVKRTGEKVFLECVQDMDHENMFWYRQDPGLGLRLIYFSYDVKMKEKGDIPEGYSVSREKKERFSLILESASTNQTSMYLCASSGRRDQPQHFGDGTRLSIL.

Notes on this clonotype: This sequence may be a read error, since a much larger clone differs from it by one base. The chain has TRBV21-1 and TRBJ1-3. TRBV21-1 is listed as a pseudogene. The CDR3 is made up of 15 amino acids. CDR3 sequence: CASSRTGRPGNTIYF. In DNA form, the CDR3 reads TGTGCCAGCAGCAGAACCGGACGGCCTGGAAACACCATATATTTT.

The V call is TRBV20-1, the J call TRBJ2-1; a possible D gene is TRBD2 (5 bases). There are 12 residues in the CDR3. V gave up 6 bases and J gave up 9 bases, with 15 bases separating them. The V gene's germline CDR1 is DFQATT and CDR2 SNEGSKA (reference sequence). The CDR3 protein is CSADPGLFEQFF. The DNA for the CDR3 is TGCAGTGCCGACCCCGGACTTTTTGAGCAGTTCTTC.

This clonotype was seen a few times. The CDR3 is CASSPGQPSSYEQYF. In DNA form, the CDR3 reads TGCGCCAGCAGCCCCGGACAGCCGAGCTCCTACGAGCAGTACTTC. This chain links TRBV5-1 with TRBJ2-7; tentative D call: TRBD1 (6 bases). CDR3 length equals 15 residues. Germline loops: CDR1 SGHRS, CDR2 YFSETQ. V shed 4 bases and J shed 0 bases, with 14 bases lying between them.

As for this clonotype: A junction end diverges from the germline sequence, so it may reflect a read error. DNA of the CDR3: TGTGCCAGCAGACAGGGGGCAGGTACGCAATATTTT. Its translation: CASRQGAGTQYF. The chain couples TRBV6-5 to TRBJ2-3, with TRBD1 matching 9 bases. The CDR3 is made up of 12 amino acids. Per the germline V gene, CDR1 is MNHEY and CDR2 is SVGAGI.

Notes on this clonotype: One end of the junction varies from germline; a read error may be responsible. This sequence joins TRBV7-9 and TRBJ2-5; D not certain. The CDR3 is 15 amino acids. Per germline, CDR1 SEHNR and CDR2 FQNEAQ (reference sequence). CDR3 loop: CASSSLPVSQETQYF. Here the CDR3 DNA reads TGTGCCAGCAGCTCACTCCCGGTGTCCCAAGAAACCCAGTACTTC. The variable domain in full, with the rest retrieved from reference TRBV7-9 and TRBJ2-5, is DTGVSQNPRHKITKRGQNVTFRCDPISEHNRLYWYRQTLGQGPEFLTYFQNEAQLEKSRLLSDRFSAERPKGSFSTLEIQRTEQGDSAMYLCASSSLPVSQETQYFGPGTRLLVL.

The chain uses TRBV4-1 and TRBJ2-2; weak D call: TRBD2 (5 bases). The germline CDR1 and CDR2 sequences are MGHRA and YSYEKL. The CDR3 is made up of 18 amino acids. The ends were cut back, 0 bases at V and 3 bases at J, with 17 bases in the middle. The CDR3 protein is CASSQDSLWGADTGELFF. The CDR3 DNA reads as TGCGCCAGCAGCCAAGATTCCCTTTGGGGAGCGGACACCGGGGAGCTGTTTTTT.

There are many counts of this clonotype. The DNA of the CDR3 is TGTGCCGCCGGAGGAACAGATACGCAGTATTTT. Encoded protein: CAAGGTDTQYF. The genes are TRBV12-3 or TRBV12-4 and TRBJ2-3; D perhaps matches TRBD2 (5 bases). The CDR3 consists of 11 residues. With 11 bases removed from V and 3 bases from J, the gap between germline ends came to 9 bases.

This chain uses TRBV12-3 or TRBV12-4 with TRBJ1-6; a possible D gene is TRBD1 (5 bases). This CDR3 contains 14 residues. V was pared by 5 bases and J by 15 bases, with 20 bases between. In nucleotides, the CDR3 is TGTGCCAGCAGTGGGACGGGACGGGGGATACTCCTCCACTTT. Protein product: CASSGTGRGILLHF.

About this clonotype: Relative to the germline gene, one junction end is altered; a read error may explain this. The chain uses TRBV6-5 and TRBJ1-2; D unresolved. The CDR3 covers 13 residues. The germline CDR1 and CDR2 sequences are MNHEY and SVGAGI. The CDR3 DNA is TGTCCCAGCAGTAAAGACAAGCGTTATGGCCACACCTTC. Protein sequence: CPSSKDKRYGHTF.